Given below is one T cell receptor (beta chain) in context. Antigen unknown. The data derive from a study of graft-versus-host responses after intestinal transplantation. Study context: Anti-thymocyte globulin induction preceded approximately three years of tacrolimus and steroid maintenance in all recipients. Study outcomes and limitations: In recipient marrow, GvH clones were found, and some appeared first in ileum or blood.

Between the trimmed V and J ends, which lost 5 bases and 9 bases, there was a span of 12 bases. The germline CDR1 and CDR2 sequences are MDHEN and SYDVKM. This CDR3 spans 12 amino acids. Assay used: immunoSEQ multiplex PCR; TCRdb lists only in-frame clones, some missing. Of tens of thousands of clones listed, 85% to 95% are singletons. The rearrangement uses TRBV28 and TRBJ2-3; D is perhaps TRBD2 (6 bases). The sample was unstimulated CD8+ T cells sorted from spleen or lymph node cells, taken before intestinal transplant. The receptor comes from a human donor who received an intestinal transplant. This chain's CDR3 is CASSATRLTQYF. As DNA, the CDR3 is TGTGCCAGCAGTGCGACTAGGCTCACGCAGTATTTT.